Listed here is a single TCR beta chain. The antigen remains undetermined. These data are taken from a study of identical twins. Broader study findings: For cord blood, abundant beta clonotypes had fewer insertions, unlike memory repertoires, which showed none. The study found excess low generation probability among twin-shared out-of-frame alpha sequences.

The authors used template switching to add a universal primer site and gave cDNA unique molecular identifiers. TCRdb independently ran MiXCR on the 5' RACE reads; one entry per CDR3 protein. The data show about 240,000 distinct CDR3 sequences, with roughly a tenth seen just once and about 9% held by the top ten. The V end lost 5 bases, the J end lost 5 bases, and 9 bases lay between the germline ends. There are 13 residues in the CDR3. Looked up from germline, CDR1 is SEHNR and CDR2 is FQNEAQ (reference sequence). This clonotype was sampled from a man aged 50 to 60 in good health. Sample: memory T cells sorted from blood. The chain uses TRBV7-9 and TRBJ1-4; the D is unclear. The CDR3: CASSPPVNEKLFF. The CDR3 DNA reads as TGTGCCAGCAGCCCCCCGGTAAATGAAAAACTGTTTTTT.